The TCR beta chain under discussion was sequenced for a study of CD8 T cells in ankylosing spondylitis. Findings and limits, study-wide: According to the report, clones linked to the disease were significantly enriched in matched synovial fluid samples taken from ankylosing spondylitis patients. There was a TCR beta motif, made of several highly homologous variants, that appeared characteristic of ankylosing spondylitis blood.

About this clonotype: Its antigen is currently unknown.

The CDR3 is made up of 14 amino acids. CDR1 is MGHRA, CDR2 YSYEKL, per germline. V lost 0 bases and J lost 6, with 9 bases in between. Quantitative 5'-RACE with molecular barcodes produced the TCR beta libraries. One entry per CDR3 protein results from TCRdb running MiXCR on the 5' RACE reads. The data contain about 420,000 distinct CDR3 sequences, approximately 20% of them singletons. Material: blood, either unsorted or a sorted T cell fraction (not recorded which). The TCR sequence derives from a male donor with ankylosing spondylitis. This chain uses TRBV4-1 with TRBJ2-1, with D unresolved. The CDR3, as DNA: TGCGCCAGCAGCCAAGATGCCCCCTTCAATGAGCAGTTCTTC. Translated, it gives CASSQDAPFNEQFF.